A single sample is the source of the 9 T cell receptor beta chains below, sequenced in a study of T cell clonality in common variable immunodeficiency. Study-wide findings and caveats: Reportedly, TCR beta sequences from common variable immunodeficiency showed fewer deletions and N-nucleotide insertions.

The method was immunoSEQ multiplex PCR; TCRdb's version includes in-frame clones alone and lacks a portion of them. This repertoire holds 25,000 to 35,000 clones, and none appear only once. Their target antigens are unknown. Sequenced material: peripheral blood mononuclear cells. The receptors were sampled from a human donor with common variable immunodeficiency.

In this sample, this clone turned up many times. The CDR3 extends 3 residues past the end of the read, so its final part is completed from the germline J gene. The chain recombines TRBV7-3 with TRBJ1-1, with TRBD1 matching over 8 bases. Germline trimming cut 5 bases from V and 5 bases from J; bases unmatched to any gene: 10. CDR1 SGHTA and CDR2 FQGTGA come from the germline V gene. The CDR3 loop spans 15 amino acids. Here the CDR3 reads CASSLLGQGVTEAFF. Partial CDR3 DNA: TGTGCCAGCAGCCTACTTGGACAGGGAGTGACTGAA.

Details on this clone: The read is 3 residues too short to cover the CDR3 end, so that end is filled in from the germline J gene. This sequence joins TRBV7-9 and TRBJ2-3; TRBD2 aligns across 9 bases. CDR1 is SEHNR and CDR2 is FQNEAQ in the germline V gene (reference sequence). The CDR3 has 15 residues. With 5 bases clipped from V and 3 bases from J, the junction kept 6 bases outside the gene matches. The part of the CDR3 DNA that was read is TGTGCCAGCAGCGCGGCGGGGGGGCCGACAGATACG. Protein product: CASSAAGGPTDT. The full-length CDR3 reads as CASSAAGGPTDTQYF. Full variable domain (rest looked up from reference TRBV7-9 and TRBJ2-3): DTGVSQNPRHKITKRGQNVTFRCDPISEHNRLYWYRQTLGQGPEFLTYFQNEAQLEKSRLLSDRFSAERPKGSFSTLEIQRTEQGDSAMYLCASSAAGGPTDTQYFGPGTRLTVL.

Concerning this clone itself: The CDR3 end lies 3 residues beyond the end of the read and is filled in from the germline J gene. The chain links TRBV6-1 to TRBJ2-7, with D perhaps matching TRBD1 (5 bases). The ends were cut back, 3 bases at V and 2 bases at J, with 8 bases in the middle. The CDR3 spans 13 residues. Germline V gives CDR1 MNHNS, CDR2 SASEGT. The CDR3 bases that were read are TGTGCCAGCAGTGACAGGGTGACCTACGAG. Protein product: CASSDRVTYE. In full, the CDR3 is CASSDRVTYEQYF.

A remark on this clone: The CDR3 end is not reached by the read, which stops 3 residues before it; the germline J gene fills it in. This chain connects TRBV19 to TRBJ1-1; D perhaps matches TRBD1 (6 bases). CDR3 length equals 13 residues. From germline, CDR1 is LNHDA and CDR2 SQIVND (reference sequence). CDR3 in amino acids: CASSIVAGAEAFF. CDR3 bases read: TGTGCCAGTAGTATAGTGGCGGGGGCCGAA.

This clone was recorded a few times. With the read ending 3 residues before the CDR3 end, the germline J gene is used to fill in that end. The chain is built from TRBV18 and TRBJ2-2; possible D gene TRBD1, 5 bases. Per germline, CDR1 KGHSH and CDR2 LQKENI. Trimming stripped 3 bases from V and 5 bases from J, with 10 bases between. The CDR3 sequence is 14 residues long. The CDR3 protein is CASSPPPGTGELFF. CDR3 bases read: TGTGCCAGCTCACCCCCGCCAGGGACCGGGGAG.

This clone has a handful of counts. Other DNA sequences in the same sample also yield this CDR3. The chain's CDR3 is CASSITGGSNQPQHF. CDR3 DNA (partial): TGTGCCAGTAGTATAACAGGGGGGTCCAATCAGCCC. This chain connects TRBV19 to TRBJ1-5, with 8 bases matching TRBD1. Read coverage stops 3 residues before the CDR3 terminus; the germline J gene supplies the remainder. The V gene end was trimmed by 2 bases and the J gene end by 3 bases; junction bases not matched to a gene: 3. The CDR3 consists of 15 residues. In germline, CDR1 is LNHDA, CDR2 SQIVND (reference sequence).

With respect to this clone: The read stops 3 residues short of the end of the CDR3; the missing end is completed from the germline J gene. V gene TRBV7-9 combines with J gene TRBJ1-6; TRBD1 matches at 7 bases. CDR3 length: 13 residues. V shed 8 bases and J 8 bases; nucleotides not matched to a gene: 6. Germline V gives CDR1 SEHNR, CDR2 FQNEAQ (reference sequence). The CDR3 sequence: CASDREHYSPLHF. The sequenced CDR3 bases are TGTGCCAGCGACAGGGAGCACTATTCACCC.

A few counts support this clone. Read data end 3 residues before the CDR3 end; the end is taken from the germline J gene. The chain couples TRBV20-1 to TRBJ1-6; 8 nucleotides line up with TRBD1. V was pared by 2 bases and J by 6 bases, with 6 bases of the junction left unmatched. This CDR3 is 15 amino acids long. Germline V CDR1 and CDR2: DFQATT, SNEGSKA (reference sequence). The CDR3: CSARSTGATNSPLHF. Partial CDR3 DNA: TGCAGTGCTAGATCGACAGGGGCGACTAATTCACCC.

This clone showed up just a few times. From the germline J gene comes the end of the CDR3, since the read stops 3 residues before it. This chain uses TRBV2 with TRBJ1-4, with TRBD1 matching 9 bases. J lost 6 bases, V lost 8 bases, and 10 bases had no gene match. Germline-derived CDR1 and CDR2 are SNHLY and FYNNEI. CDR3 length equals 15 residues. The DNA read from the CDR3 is TGTGCCAGCTCCGGGACAGGGAATAACTATGAAAAA. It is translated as CASSGTGNNYEK. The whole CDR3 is CASSGTGNNYEKLFF.